The 9 T cell receptor beta chains presented below share a single source sample, sequenced in a study of human T cells and chemical hapten exposure. From the RACE reads, TCRdb called clonotypes with MiXCR, one entry per CDR3 protein. Among under 90,000 distinct CDR3 sequences listed, approximately 9% were seen once. As to time point: patch test 2, 6 weeks after DPC sensitization. Described treatment: therapeutic diphenylcyclopropenone sensitization with weekly scalp DPC. This specimen was whole blood, taken in connection with sensitization to the hapten diphenylcyclopropenone (DPC). These receptors were obtained from a woman aged 50 to 60 with alopecia areata. Some clones in this sample may be carry-over from other donors' samples.

There are a few counts of this clonotype. The J gene is TRBJ2-7, the V gene TRBV5-1; D is uncertain. The germline V gene has CDR1 SGHRS and CDR2 YFSETQ. The CDR3 sequence is 12 residues long. V was trimmed by 1 base and J by 0 bases, leaving 2 bases between them. The CDR3 DNA follows: TGCGCCAGCAGCTTGACCTCCTACGAGCAGTACTTC. Protein sequence: CASSLTSYEQYF.

There are many counts of this clonotype. The chain combines TRBV19 with TRBJ1-6; D remains unclear. Germline lookup yields CDR1 LNHDA and CDR2 SQIVND (reference sequence). The CDR3 is 15 amino acids. V was shortened by 3 bases and J by 7 bases, with 13 bases between the two germline ends. The CDR3 nucleotides read TGTGCCAGTAGTATCGAACGGGGTAGGAATTCACCCCTCCACTTT. It specifies CASSIERGRNSPLHF.

CDR3 DNA sequence: TGTGCCAGCAACATGGACAGGGAGGGCTACACCTTC. It encodes CASNMDREGYTF. The chain links TRBV2 to TRBJ1-2; the match to TRBD1 covers 8 bases. The CDR3 has 12 residues. CDR1 is SNHLY and CDR2 is FYNNEI in the germline V gene. J lost 8 bases, V lost 7 bases, and 6 bases had no gene match. Looking up the rest from reference TRBV2 and TRBJ1-2 gives the full variable domain: EPEVTQTPSHQVTQMGQEVILRCVPISNHLYFYWYRQILGQKVEFLVSFYNNEISEKSEIFDDQFSVERPDGSNFTLKIRSTKLEDSAMYFCASNMDREGYTFGSGTRLTVV.

This clonotype was recorded at least ten times. The chain joins TRBV29-1 to TRBJ1-2; D remains ambiguous. V lost 7 bases to trimming and J lost 0 bases, with 12 bases between them. Germline-derived CDR1 and CDR2 are SQVTM and ANQGSEA. The CDR3 is 13 residues long. The CDR3 spells CSAKGGTNYGYTF. CDR3 nucleotide sequence: TGCAGCGCGAAGGGAGGGACTAACTATGGCTACACCTTC.

This clonotype came up a few times. V usage is TRBV11-2 and J usage is TRBJ2-1; D gene ambiguous. V was shortened by 0 bases and J by 12 bases, with 12 bases between the two germline ends. CDR3 length: 13 amino acids. Germline V lookup: CDR1 SGHAT, CDR2 FQNNGV. The CDR3 bases are TGTGCCAGCAGCTTAGAATTCTCCGGTGGGCAGTTCTTC. Protein sequence: CASSLEFSGGQFF.

The genes are TRBV4-3 and TRBJ2-5; TRBD2 might be the D (5 bases). The germline V gene has CDR1 LGHNA and CDR2 YSLEER. Between the trimmed V and J ends, which lost 0 bases and 7 bases, there was a span of 15 bases. CDR3 length: 15 amino acids. This CDR3 is CASSQEGRGGGTQYF. The DNA of the CDR3 is TGCGCCAGCAGCCAAGAAGGACGCGGAGGTGGGACCCAGTACTTC.

This clonotype was detected many times. The chain couples TRBV29-1 to TRBJ1-1; a possible D gene is TRBD1 (5 bases). This CDR3 is built from 12 residues. Germline V gives CDR1 SQVTM, CDR2 ANQGSEA. Trimming shortened V by 2 bases and J by 4 bases, and 8 bases separated the two germline ends. CDR3 DNA: TGCAGCGTTGAAAGGGGATCCACTGAAGCTTTCTTT. It is translated as CSVERGSTEAFF.

The rearrangement uses TRBV5-1 and TRBJ1-5; perhaps TRBD1 as D (6 bases). Per the germline V gene, CDR1 is SGHRS and CDR2 is YFSETQ. Trimming stripped 2 bases from V and 4 bases from J, with 13 bases between. The CDR3 covers 15 residues. As DNA, the CDR3 is TGCGCCAGCAGCTTAAACGGACAGTCGAATCAGCCCCAGCATTTT. Translated, it gives CASSLNGQSNQPQHF.

The chain joins TRBV24-1 to TRBJ1-5, with 7 positions matching TRBD1. The CDR3 spans 15 residues. The J segment lost 6 bases and the V segment lost 5 bases, leaving 9 bases of the junction unmatched. Germline V CDR1 and CDR2: KGHDR, SFDVKD. The CDR3 sequence is CATSGPGGLGQPQHF. In nucleotides, the CDR3 is TGTGCCACCAGTGGGCCAGGGGGGCTCGGTCAGCCCCAGCATTTT.